The 15 T cell receptor beta chains presented below share a single source sample, sequenced in a study of graft-versus-host responses after intestinal transplantation. Some clones are missing from TCRdb's copy, which holds only in-frame ones; the method was immunoSEQ multiplex PCR. The sample shows about 36,000 clones, around 94% of them seen only once. Their recognized antigens are unknown. This specimen was unstimulated CD4+ T cells sorted from spleen or lymph node cells, taken before transplant. These receptors originate from a human donor who was the organ donor for an intestinal transplant.

This rearrangement joins TRBV7-2 to TRBJ2-3; 8 nucleotides line up with TRBD2. Germline loops: CDR1 SGHTA, CDR2 FQGNSA. V trimming: 7 bases; J trimming: 6 bases; junction bases outside the gene matches: 9. CDR3 size: 14 residues. In nucleotides, the CDR3 is TGTGCCAGCACAAACGGGGGGGCGTCCGATACGCAGTATTTT. It is translated as CASTNGGASDTQYF.

This clone was counted a single time. The chain employs TRBV6-4 and TRBJ1-2; a possible D gene is TRBD1 (5 bases). The germline CDR1 and CDR2 sequences are MRHNA and SNTAGT. The CDR3 loop spans 11 amino acids. V was cut by 4 bases and J by 6 bases, with 6 bases left in between. The CDR3 sequence: CASSAGDGYTF. The CDR3 bases are TGTGCCAGCAGTGCGGGGGATGGCTACACCTTC.

This clone was recorded once. The chain is built from TRBV30 and TRBJ1-4, with a tentative D call TRBD1 (5 bases). The CDR3 is 13 residues long. V lost 4 bases and J lost 4, with 10 bases in between. The germline V gene has CDR1 GTSNPN and CDR2 SVGIG (reference sequence). The DNA for the CDR3 is TGTGCCTGGACCAGGGCCTATAATGAAAAACTGTTTTTT. Protein sequence: CAWTRAYNEKLFF.

The rearrangement links TRBV7-9 to TRBJ2-7; D might be TRBD2 (6 bases). Trimming removed 5 bases at V and 12 bases at J, with 20 bases between. The CDR3 runs to 13 residues. Germline CDR1 is SEHNR and CDR2 is FQNEAQ (reference sequence). The CDR3 region has the DNA TGTGCCAGCAGCCGGACTAACCGTTTCGAATTGTACTTC. Protein sequence: CASSRTNRFELYF.

This sequence joins TRBV11-1 and TRBJ1-1; tentatively, D is TRBD1 (5 bases). Trimming pared 5 bases from V and 7 bases from J, leaving 11 bases between. CDR1 and CDR2 (germline): SGHAT, FQDESV (reference sequence). This CDR3 comprises 12 residues. This CDR3 reads CASSAGTGEAFF. CDR3 DNA sequence: TGTGCCAGCAGCGCCGGGACGGGTGAAGCTTTCTTT. Complete variable domain (other parts from reference TRBV11-1 and TRBJ1-1): EAEVAQSPRYKITEKSQAVAFWCDPISGHATLYWYRQILGQGPELLVQFQDESVVDDSQLPKDRFSAERLKGVDSTLKIQPAELGDSAMYLCASSAGTGEAFFGQGTRLTVV.

CDR3 loop: CSVFTESGNTIYF. CDR3 sequence (DNA): TGCAGCGTTTTTACAGAATCTGGAAACACCATATATTTT. The chain links TRBV29-1 to TRBJ1-3; D uncertain. CDR1 and CDR2 from the germline V gene are SQVTM and ANQGSEA. The germline V and J ends were trimmed by 5 bases and 1 base, with 9 bases remaining between them. CDR3 length: 13 amino acids.

This clone showed up just once. V is TRBV27 and J is TRBJ2-1, with D perhaps assigned TRBD1 or TRBD2 (6 bases each). The V end was cut by 0 bases, the J end by 9 bases, with 21 bases between. The CDR3 spans 17 residues. Germline V gene sequence: CDR1 MNHEY, CDR2 SMNVEV (reference sequence). CDR3: CASSLSLGGYRRGEQFF. CDR3 in DNA: TGTGCCAGCAGTTTATCCCTCGGGGGCTACAGGAGGGGTGAGCAGTTCTTC.

The J gene is TRBJ1-1, the V gene TRBV5-6; TRBD1 matches 9 bases. Germline CDR1 is SGHDT and CDR2 is YYEEEE. V was clipped by 4 bases and J by 7 bases; unmatched bases: 8. CDR3 length: 14 residues. The CDR3: CASSGSGTGYEAFF. Here the CDR3 DNA reads TGTGCCAGCAGCGGATCCGGGACAGGGTATGAAGCTTTCTTT.

V and J are TRBV7-8 and TRBJ2-3, with TRBD2 matching 8 bases. V was clipped by 5 bases and J by 0 bases; unmatched bases: 25. The CDR3 covers 22 residues. The germline V gene encodes CDR1 SGHVS and CDR2 FQNEAQ. The CDR3 nucleotides read TGTGCCAGCAGCCGCTACCTTCATAGGGTGATAGCGGGGAAATCTAGCACAGATACGCAGTATTTT. Its translation is CASSRYLHRVIAGKSSTDTQYF. Full variable domain (outside the CDR3, taken from reference TRBV7-8 and TRBJ2-3): GAGVSQSPRYKVAKRGQDVALRCDPISGHVSLFWYQQALGQGPEFLTYFQNEAQLDKSGLPSDRFFAERPEGSVSTLKIQRTQQEDSAVYLCASSRYLHRVIAGKSSTDTQYFGPGTRLTVL.

This chain uses TRBV7-2 with TRBJ2-7; no firm D call. Germline values: CDR1 SGHTA, CDR2 FQGNSA. V was pared by 3 bases and J by 0 bases, with 6 bases between. The CDR3 runs to 13 residues. In nucleotides, the CDR3 is TGTGCCAGCAGCTTCCGGAGCTCCTACGAGCAGTACTTC. Translated: CASSFRSSYEQYF.

This chain joins TRBV7-8 and TRBJ1-5, with no clear D. The V gene lost 6 bases and the J gene lost 9 bases, with 12 bases spanning the gap. CDR3 size: 12 residues. Germline CDR1 reads SGHVS; CDR2 reads FQNEAQ. The CDR3 DNA follows: TGTGCCAGCAGTTTAACGCCGCGGCCCCAGCATTTT. It yields the protein CASSLTPRPQHF.

The rearrangement joins TRBV5-4 to TRBJ2-2; 8 bases match TRBD2. Germline-derived CDR1 and CDR2 are SGHNT and YYREEE (reference sequence). After removal of 0 bases from V and 6 bases from J, the junction contained 4 bases not matched to a gene. The length of the CDR3 is 15 residues. The CDR3 is CASSLDRGGPGELFF. The CDR3 nucleotides read TGTGCCAGCAGCTTGGACCGGGGGGGCCCCGGGGAGCTGTTTTTT.

The chain has TRBV11-2 and TRBJ2-1; TRBD1 matches at 8 bases. The CDR3 is 16 amino acids. J lost 7 bases, V lost 1 base, and 9 bases had no gene match. Germline CDR1 reads SGHAT; CDR2 reads FQNNGV. The DNA of the CDR3 is TGTGCCAGCAGCTTAGGGACAGGGCTGACATATAATGAGCAGTTCTTC. Translation: CASSLGTGLTYNEQFF.

The gene calls are TRBV2 and TRBJ1-1; 9 positions agree with TRBD1. V lost 2 bases and J lost 3; bases outside the gene matches: 1. Germline lookup yields CDR1 SNHLY and CDR2 FYNNEI. The CDR3 is 14 amino acids. CDR3 residues: CASSERTGDTEAFF. CDR3 DNA: TGTGCCAGCAGTGAACGGACAGGGGACACTGAAGCTTTCTTT.

Here the CDR3 DNA reads TGTGCCAGCAGTCAGAAGCGCAGCAATCAGCCCCAGCATTTT. Protein sequence: CASSQKRSNQPQHF. This chain uses TRBV6-6 with TRBJ1-5; D gene unclear. Germline V CDR1 and CDR2: MNHNY, SVGAGI (reference sequence). This CDR3 has 14 residues. With 5 bases removed from V and 1 base from J, the gap between germline ends came to 9 bases.